The 20 T cell receptor beta chains below come from one sample, sequenced in a study of blood T cell repertoires in COVID-19. Profiled with immunoSEQ multiplex PCR; TCRdb holds only in-frame clones, not every one. The sample carries about 220,000 clones, 85% to 90% recorded once. The sequenced material came from PBMCs or T cells enriched from blood (not recorded which). The source is a man in his thirties or forties who had been exposed to COVID-19.

J is TRBJ1-2 and V is TRBV6-5; unclear D gene. Trimming removed 6 bases at V and 4 bases at J, with 9 bases between. The CDR3 contains 12 residues. Germline V CDR1 and CDR2: MNHEY, SVGAGI. The CDR3 region is CASSNSGYGYTF. DNA for the CDR3: TGTGCCAGCAGCAATTCGGGCTATGGCTACACCTTC.

This clone was picked up a small number of times. V usage is TRBV10-2 and J usage is TRBJ1-1, with D unresolved. V lost 8 bases, J lost 8 bases, and 18 bases lay in between. Per germline, CDR1 WSHSY and CDR2 SAAADI. The CDR3 loop spans 13 amino acids. The CDR3 DNA sequence: TGCGCCAGCCGCCCGGGTGCAGCTTCGGAAGCTTTCTTT. Amino acids: CASRPGAASEAFF.

The chain employs TRBV5-1 and TRBJ1-4; D uncertain. This CDR3 has 14 residues. The germline V gene has CDR1 SGHRS and CDR2 YFSETQ. Trimming cost V 2 bases and J 8 bases, with 13 bases left between them. The CDR3 DNA follows: TGCGCCAGCAGCTTCAAGACTGATGGGGAAAAACTGTTTTTT. Translating gives CASSFKTDGEKLFF.

The rearrangement uses TRBV9 and TRBJ1-2; possible D gene TRBD1, 6 bases. Germline lookup yields CDR1 SGDLS and CDR2 YYNGEE. Trimming removed 0 bases at V and 2 bases at J, with 11 bases between. This CDR3 region has 15 residues. CDR3 sequence: CASSVGQGQNYGYTF. The CDR3, as DNA: TGTGCCAGCAGCGTAGGGCAGGGGCAGAACTATGGCTACACCTTC.

This chain joins TRBV7-3 and TRBJ1-1, with TRBD1 identical over 7 bases. Germline V lookup: CDR1 SGHTA, CDR2 FQGTGA. After removal of 5 bases from V and 4 bases from J, the junction contained 4 bases not matched to a gene. This CDR3 has 13 residues. The CDR3 region has the DNA TGTGCCAGCAGCCCACAGGGGAGCACTGAAGCTTTCTTT. Encoded protein: CASSPQGSTEAFF.

The chain couples TRBV5-1 to TRBJ2-3; TRBD2 matches 13 bases. The trim removed 2 bases at V and 2 bases at J, leaving 5 bases unmatched. CDR3 length: 17 amino acids. CDR1 and CDR2 (germline): SGHRS, YFSETQ. The CDR3 is CASSFMTSGGLTDTQYF. The CDR3 region has the DNA TGCGCCAGCAGCTTTATGACTAGCGGGGGGCTCACAGATACGCAGTATTTT. The entire variable domain, with the rest obtained from reference TRBV5-1 and TRBJ2-3, is as follows: KAGVTQTPRYLIKTRGQQVTLSCSPISGHRSVSWYQQTPGQGLQFLFEYFSETQRNKGNFPGRFSGRQFSNSRSEMNVSTLELGDSALYLCASSFMTSGGLTDTQYFGPGTRLTVL.

The gene calls are TRBV6-5 and TRBJ2-7; D gene unclear. Germline-derived CDR1 and CDR2 are MNHEY and SVGAGI. Trimming cost V 6 bases and J 0 bases, with 9 bases left between them. The CDR3 covers 13 residues. The CDR3 protein is CASSPDNSYEQYF. CDR3 nucleotides: TGTGCCAGCAGCCCCGACAACTCCTACGAGCAGTACTTC.

The chain carries TRBV18 and TRBJ1-4, with D perhaps TRBD1 (5 bases). With 6 bases removed from V and 5 bases from J, the gap between germline ends came to 16 bases. This CDR3 comprises 15 residues. Germline loops: CDR1 KGHSH, CDR2 LQKENI. CDR3: CASSRDPGLNEKLFF. In DNA, the CDR3 is TGTGCCAGCTCCCGAGACCCGGGACTAAATGAAAAACTGTTTTTT.

The chain has TRBV7-9 and TRBJ2-1; perhaps TRBD1 as D (5 bases). Trimming pared 5 bases from V and 9 bases from J, leaving 17 bases between. This CDR3 region has 14 residues. Per the germline V gene, CDR1 is SEHNR and CDR2 is FQNEAQ (reference sequence). This chain's CDR3 is CASSHEDIWGEQFF. DNA for the CDR3: TGTGCCAGCAGCCACGAGGACATATGGGGTGAGCAGTTCTTC. Full variable domain (missing parts from reference TRBV7-9 and TRBJ2-1): DTGVSQNPRHKITKRGQNVTFRCDPISEHNRLYWYRQTLGQGPEFLTYFQNEAQLEKSRLLSDRFSAERPKGSFSTLEIQRTEQGDSAMYLCASSHEDIWGEQFFGPGTRLTVL.

This clone was recorded once. V and J are TRBV6-6 and TRBJ1-5, with TRBD1 matching 7 bases. The V gene's germline CDR1 is MNHNY and CDR2 SVGAGI (reference sequence). V lost 6 bases and J lost 9; bases outside the gene matches: 17. The CDR3 covers 16 residues. The CDR3: CASRPKQVEGAGPQHF. The CDR3 DNA reads TGTGCCAGCAGACCAAAACAGGTAGAGGGGGCCGGGCCCCAGCATTTT.

This chain links TRBV4-3 with TRBJ2-3; perhaps TRBD1 as D (6 bases). The length of the CDR3 is 16 residues. Trimming took 2 bases from V and 4 from J, leaving 16 bases between them. Germline CDR1 and CDR2: LGHNA and YSLEER. CDR3 coding DNA: TGCGCCAGCAGCCAATCGACTACTAACAGGGCAGATACGCAGTATTTT. This translates into CASSQSTTNRADTQYF.

This chain joins TRBV29-1 and TRBJ1-2, with D perhaps matching TRBD1 (5 bases). The V and J ends lost 5 bases and 5 bases respectively, with 12 bases between them. Germline V gene data show CDR1 as SQVTM and CDR2 as ANQGSEA. The CDR3 sequence is 12 residues long. CDR3 bases: TGCAGCGTTACACCACAGGTTTATGGCTACACCTTC. It specifies CSVTPQVYGYTF.

The V call is TRBV27, the J call TRBJ2-4, with D possibly TRBD1 on 6 matching bases. The CDR3 loop spans 17 amino acids. The germline gives CDR1 MNHEY, CDR2 SMNVEV (reference sequence). Trimming took 7 bases from V and 0 from J, leaving 19 bases between them. The CDR3 nucleotides are TGTGCCAGCATCCACCCCGGGACATGCCGAGCCAAAAACATTCAGTACTTC. As protein: CASIHPGTCRAKNIQYF.

This clone was seen once. The chain has TRBV11-2 and TRBJ2-7; TRBD1 is a possible D gene (6 bases). This CDR3 region has 18 residues. Trimming removed 4 bases at V and 0 bases at J, with 22 bases between. Germline V lookup: CDR1 SGHAT, CDR2 FQNNGV. This chain's CDR3 is CASSSIKKQGLVSYEQYF. In DNA, the CDR3 is TGTGCCAGCAGCTCAATAAAGAAACAGGGTCTCGTCTCCTACGAGCAGTACTTC.

This clone was detected once. The chain couples TRBV4-2 to TRBJ2-7, with D perhaps TRBD2 (6 bases). CDR1 is LGHNA and CDR2 is YNFKEQ in the germline V gene. The V gene lost 0 bases and the J gene lost 2 bases, with 14 bases spanning the gap. The CDR3 is 16 residues long. The CDR3 DNA reads TGTGCCAGCAGCCAAGATAGGCGGGGTGTTACCTACGAGCAGTACTTC. Residues: CASSQDRRGVTYEQYF.

The J gene is TRBJ2-2, the V gene TRBV7-9; 10 nucleotides align to TRBD2. The CDR3 contains 13 residues. V was clipped by 7 bases and J by 12 bases; unmatched bases: 8. Germline CDR1 is SEHNR and CDR2 is FQNEAQ (reference sequence). This chain's CDR3 is CASIQLAGTKLFF. In nucleotides, the CDR3 is TGTGCCAGCATCCAACTAGCGGGGACTAAGCTGTTTTTT.

Remarks on this clone: A junction end diverges from the germline sequence, so it may reflect a read error. The chain combines TRBV30 with TRBJ1-1; 7 bases agree with TRBD1. The CDR3 spans 12 residues. Germline V lookup: CDR1 GTSNPN, CDR2 SVGIG (reference sequence). CDR3 coding DNA: TGTGCCTGGGGGACAGTGAACGCTGAAGCTTTCTTT. Amino acids: CAWGTVNAEAFF.

This rearrangement joins TRBV9 to TRBJ1-2; D unclear. Germline-derived CDR1 and CDR2 are SGDLS and YYNGEE. The CDR3 loop spans 14 amino acids. V gave up 3 bases and J gave up 4 bases, with 13 bases separating them. CDR3 region: CASSALDSPYGYTF. DNA of the CDR3: TGTGCCAGCAGCGCCTTAGACTCCCCCTATGGCTACACCTTC.

The genes are TRBV5-6 and TRBJ1-1; maybe TRBD1 (6 bases). CDR3 length: 16 amino acids. V lost 0 bases to trimming and J lost 3 bases, with 15 bases between them. The germline V gene encodes CDR1 SGHDT and CDR2 YYEEEE. CDR3 sequence (DNA): TGTGCCAGCAGCTTGGCATACAGGGTTGGGGACACTGAAGCTTTCTTT. This codes for CASSLAYRVGDTEAFF.

The gene calls are TRBV6-5 and TRBJ1-5, with D maybe TRBD1 (5 bases). The length of the CDR3 is 15 residues. Germline CDR1 reads MNHEY; CDR2 reads SVGAGI. V dropped 4 bases and J dropped 1 base, with 11 bases sitting between them. The CDR3 is CASSSTRGSNQPQHF. In nucleotides, the CDR3 is TGTGCCAGCAGTTCGACTCGGGGGAGCAATCAGCCCCAGCATTTT.